This T cell receptor beta chain stems from a study of blood T cell repertoires in COVID-19. Per germline, CDR1 SNHLY and CDR2 FYNNEI. This CDR3 is 13 amino acids long. The V and J ends lost 7 bases and 5 bases respectively, with 14 bases between them. Sequenced by immunoSEQ multiplex PCR; TCRdb stores in-frame clones only, minus some. The table records some 170,000 clones, around 83% of them present only once. This clonotype was obtained from a man aged 35-49 years who had recovered from COVID-19. The V call is TRBV2, the J call TRBJ2-5; no clear D. The sequencing input was PBMCs or T cells enriched from blood (not recorded which). The CDR3 region has the DNA TGTGCCAGCACGATTCAAGTCGGGGAGACCCAGTACTTC. Translating gives CASTIQVGETQYF.